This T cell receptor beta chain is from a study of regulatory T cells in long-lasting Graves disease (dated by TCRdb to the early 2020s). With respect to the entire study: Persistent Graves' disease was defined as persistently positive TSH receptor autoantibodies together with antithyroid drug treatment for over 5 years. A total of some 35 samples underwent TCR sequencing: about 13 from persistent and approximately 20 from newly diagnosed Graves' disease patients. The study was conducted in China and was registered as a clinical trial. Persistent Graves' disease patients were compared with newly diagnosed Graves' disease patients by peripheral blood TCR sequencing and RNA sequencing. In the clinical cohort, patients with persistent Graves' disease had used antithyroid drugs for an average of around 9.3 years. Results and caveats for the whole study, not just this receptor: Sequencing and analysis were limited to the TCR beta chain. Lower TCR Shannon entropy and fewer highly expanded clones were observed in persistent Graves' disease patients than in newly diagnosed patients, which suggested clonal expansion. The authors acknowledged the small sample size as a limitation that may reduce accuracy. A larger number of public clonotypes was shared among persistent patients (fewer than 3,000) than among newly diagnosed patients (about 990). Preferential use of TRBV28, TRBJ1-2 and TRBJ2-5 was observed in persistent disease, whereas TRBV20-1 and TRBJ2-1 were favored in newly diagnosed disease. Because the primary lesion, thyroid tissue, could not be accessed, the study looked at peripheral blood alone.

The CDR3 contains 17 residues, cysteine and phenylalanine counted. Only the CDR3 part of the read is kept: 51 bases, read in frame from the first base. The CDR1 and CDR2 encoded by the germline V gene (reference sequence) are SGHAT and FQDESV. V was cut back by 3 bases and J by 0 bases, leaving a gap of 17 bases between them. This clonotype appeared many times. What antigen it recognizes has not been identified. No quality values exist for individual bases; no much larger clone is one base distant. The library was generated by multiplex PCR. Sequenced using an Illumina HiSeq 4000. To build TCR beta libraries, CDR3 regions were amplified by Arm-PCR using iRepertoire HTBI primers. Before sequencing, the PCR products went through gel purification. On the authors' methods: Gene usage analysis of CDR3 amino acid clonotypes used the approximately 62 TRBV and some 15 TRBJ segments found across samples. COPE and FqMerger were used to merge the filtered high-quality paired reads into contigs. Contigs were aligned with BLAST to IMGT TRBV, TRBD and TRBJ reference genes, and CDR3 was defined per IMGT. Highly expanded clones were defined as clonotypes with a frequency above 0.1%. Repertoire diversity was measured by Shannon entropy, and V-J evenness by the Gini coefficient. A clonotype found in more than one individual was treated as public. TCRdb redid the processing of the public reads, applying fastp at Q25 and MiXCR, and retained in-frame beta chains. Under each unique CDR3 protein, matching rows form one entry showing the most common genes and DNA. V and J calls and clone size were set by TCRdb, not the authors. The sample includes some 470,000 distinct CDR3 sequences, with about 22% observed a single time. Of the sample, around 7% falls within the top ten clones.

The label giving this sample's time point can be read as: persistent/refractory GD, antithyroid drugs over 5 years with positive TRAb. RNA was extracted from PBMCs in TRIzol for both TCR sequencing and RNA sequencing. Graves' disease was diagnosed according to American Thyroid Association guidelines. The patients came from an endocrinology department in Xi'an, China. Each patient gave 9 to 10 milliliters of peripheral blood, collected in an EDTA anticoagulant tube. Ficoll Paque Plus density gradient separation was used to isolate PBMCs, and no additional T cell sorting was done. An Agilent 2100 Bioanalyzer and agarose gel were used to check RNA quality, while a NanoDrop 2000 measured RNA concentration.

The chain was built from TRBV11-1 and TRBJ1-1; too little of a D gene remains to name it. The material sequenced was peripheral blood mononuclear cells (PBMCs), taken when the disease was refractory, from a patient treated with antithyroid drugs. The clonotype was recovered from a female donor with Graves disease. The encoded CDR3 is CASSLGRTRIVNTEAFF. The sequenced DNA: TGTGCCAGCAGCTTGGGTCGAACCCGGATCGTGAACACTGAAGCTTTCTTT.